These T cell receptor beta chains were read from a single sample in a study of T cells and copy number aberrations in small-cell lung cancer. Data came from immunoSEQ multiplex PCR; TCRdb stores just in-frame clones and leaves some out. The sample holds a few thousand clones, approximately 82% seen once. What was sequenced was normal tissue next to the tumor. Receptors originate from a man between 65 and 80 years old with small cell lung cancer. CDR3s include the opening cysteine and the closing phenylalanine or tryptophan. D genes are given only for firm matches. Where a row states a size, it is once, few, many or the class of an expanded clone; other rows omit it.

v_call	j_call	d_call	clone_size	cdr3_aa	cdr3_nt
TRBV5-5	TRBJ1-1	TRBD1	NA	CASSGTGMSTEAFF	TGTGCCAGCAGCGGGACAGGGATGAGCACTGAAGCTTTCTTT
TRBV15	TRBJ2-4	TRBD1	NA	CATSTGQEVNIQYF	TGTGCCACCAGCACAGGACAGGAGGTAAACATTCAGTACTTC
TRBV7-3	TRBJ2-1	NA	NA	CASSAEGVYNEQFF	TGTGCCAGCAGCGCCGAGGGGGTCTACAATGAGCAGTTCTTC
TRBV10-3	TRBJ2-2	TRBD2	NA	CAISERLAGATTGELFF	TGTGCCATCAGTGAGCGACTAGCGGGAGCGACCACCGGGGAGCTGTTTTTT
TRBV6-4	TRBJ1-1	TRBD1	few	CASSDSATGDTEAFF	TGTGCCAGCAGTGACTCGGCGACAGGGGACACTGAAGCTTTCTTT
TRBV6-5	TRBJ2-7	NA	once	CASSYWREVDEQYF	TGTGCCAGCAGTTATTGGAGGGAGGTCGACGAGCAGTACTTC
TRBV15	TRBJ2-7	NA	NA	CATSSYTGSSYEQYF	TGTGCCACCAGCAGCTATACAGGGAGCTCCTACGAGCAGTACTTC
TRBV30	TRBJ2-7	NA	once	CAWTDGLDYEQYF	TGTGCCTGGACGGACGGACTTGACTACGAGCAGTACTTC
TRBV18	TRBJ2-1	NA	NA	CASSPKGGSSAEQFF	TGTGCCAGCTCACCAAAAGGGGGATCTTCGGCTGAGCAGTTCTTC
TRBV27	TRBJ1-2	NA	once	CASSLRQLGYGYTF	TGTGCCAGCAGTTTAAGACAGCTTGGCTATGGCTACACCTTC
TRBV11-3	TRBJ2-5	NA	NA	CASSPRDGETQYF	TGTGCCAGCAGCCCCCGGGATGGAGAGACCCAGTACTTC
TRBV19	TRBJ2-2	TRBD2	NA	CASGRGAGVSGELFF	TGTGCCAGTGGCCGCGGAGCGGGAGTTAGCGGGGAGCTGTTTTTT
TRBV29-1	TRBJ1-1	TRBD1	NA	CSIRTGMNTEAFF	TGCAGCATAAGGACAGGAATGAACACTGAAGCTTTCTTT
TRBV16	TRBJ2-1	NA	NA	CASSQSMGNEQFF	TGTGCCAGCAGCCAATCTATGGGTAATGAGCAGTTCTTC
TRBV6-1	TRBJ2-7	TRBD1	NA	CASSEGGGQGGLGQYF	TGTGCCAGCAGTGAGGGGGGGGGACAGGGCGGGTTGGGGCAGTACTTC
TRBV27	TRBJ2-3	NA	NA	CASSGVITDTQYF	TGTGCCAGCAGTGGGGTTATTACAGATACGCAGTATTTT
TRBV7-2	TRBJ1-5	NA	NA	CASSFSKAQPQHF	TGTGCCAGCAGCTTTTCGAAAGCTCAGCCCCAGCATTTT
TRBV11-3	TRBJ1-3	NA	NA	CASTSGSGNTIYF	TGTGCCAGCACCTCGGGCTCTGGAAACACCATATATTTT
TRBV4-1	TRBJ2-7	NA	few	CASSTGRWYEQYF	TGCGCCAGCAGTACGGGAAGATGGTACGAGCAGTACTTC
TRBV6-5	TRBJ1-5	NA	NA	CASSYGLGAGQPQHF	TGTGCCAGCAGTTACGGGCTGGGGGCAGGCCAGCCCCAGCATTTT
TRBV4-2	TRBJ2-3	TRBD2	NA	CASSQDHRGGGTDTQYF	TGTGCCAGCAGCCAAGATCATCGCGGGGGGGGCACAGATACGCAGTATTTT
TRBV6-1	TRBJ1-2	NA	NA	CASSDRGYGYTF	TGTGCCAGCAGTGACCGGGGCTATGGCTACACCTTC
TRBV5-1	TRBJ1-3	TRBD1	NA	CASSQDRGSGNTIYF	TGCGCCAGCAGCCAGGACAGGGGATCTGGAAACACCATATATTTT
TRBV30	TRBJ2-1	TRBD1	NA	CAWSDQGDRVFNEQFF	TGTGCCTGGAGTGACCAAGGGGACAGGGTTTTCAATGAGCAGTTCTTC
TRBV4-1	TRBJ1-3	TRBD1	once	CASSQVAGQGVTGNTIYF	TGCGCCAGCAGCCAAGTGGCGGGACAGGGGGTTACTGGAAACACCATATATTTT
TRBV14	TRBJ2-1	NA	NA	CASSQDRLSYNEQFF	TGTGCCAGCAGCCAAGACCGTCTCTCCTACAATGAGCAGTTCTTC
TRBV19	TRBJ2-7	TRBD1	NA	CASRTGGGTYEQYF	TGTGCCAGTAGGACAGGGGGAGGAACCTACGAGCAGTACTTC
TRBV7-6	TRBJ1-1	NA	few	CASSPWQDITNTEAFF	TGTGCCAGCAGCCCATGGCAAGACATCACGAACACTGAAGCTTTCTTT
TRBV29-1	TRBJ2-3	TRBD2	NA	CSVGLAGTSTDTQYF	TGCAGCGTCGGACTAGCGGGAACTAGCACAGATACGCAGTATTTT
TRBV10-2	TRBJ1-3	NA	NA	CASRDSRVLGNTIYF	TGCGCCAGCAGGGACAGCCGAGTGCTGGGAAACACCATATATTTT
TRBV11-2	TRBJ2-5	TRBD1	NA	CASSLGTGGPQETQYF	TGTGCCAGCAGCTTAGGGACAGGGGGGCCCCAAGAGACCCAGTACTTC
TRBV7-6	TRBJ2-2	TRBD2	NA	CASSLARGRTHTGELFF	TGTGCCAGCAGCTTAGCACGCGGGAGAACCCACACCGGGGAGCTGTTTTTT
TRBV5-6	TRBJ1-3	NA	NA	CASSWGGTSGNTIYF	TGTGCCAGCAGCTGGGGGGGGACGTCAGGAAACACCATATATTTT
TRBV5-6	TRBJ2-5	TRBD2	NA	CASSFGTSVSQETQYF	TGTGCCAGCAGCTTTGGGACTAGCGTCTCCCAAGAGACCCAGTACTTC
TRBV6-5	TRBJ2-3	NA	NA	CASSYSEKQGTQYF	TGTGCCAGCAGTTACTCAGAAAAACAGGGTACGCAGTATTTT
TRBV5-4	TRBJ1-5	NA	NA	CASSLDRGLGNQPQHF	TGTGCCAGCAGCTTGGATAGGGGACTGGGCAATCAGCCCCAGCATTTT
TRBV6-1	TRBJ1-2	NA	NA	CASSGQMGAGVYGYTF	TGTGCCAGCAGTGGGCAAATGGGGGCGGGCGTCTATGGCTACACCTTC
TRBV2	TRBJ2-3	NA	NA	CASSSGTDTQYF	TGTGCCAGCAGTTCCGGCACAGATACGCAGTATTTT
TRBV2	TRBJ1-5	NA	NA	CASRWGAAYNQPQHF	TGTGCCAGCAGGTGGGGGGCTGCATACAATCAGCCCCAGCATTTT
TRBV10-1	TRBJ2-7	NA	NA	CASSVNRGLSYEQYF	TGCGCCAGCAGTGTTAACAGGGGACTCTCCTACGAGCAGTACTTC
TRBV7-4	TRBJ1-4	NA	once	CASSLAGGIVTNEKLFF	TGTGCCAGCAGCTTAGCGGGAGGGATAGTGACTAATGAAAAACTGTTTTTT
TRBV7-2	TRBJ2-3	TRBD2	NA	CASSLDWTRANTQYF	TGTGCCAGCAGCTTAGACTGGACTAGGGCGAATACGCAGTATTTT
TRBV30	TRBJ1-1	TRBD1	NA	CAWSKDREVAEAFF	TGTGCCTGGAGCAAGGACAGGGAGGTCGCTGAAGCTTTCTTT
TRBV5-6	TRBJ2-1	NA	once	CASSLGRAEQFF	TGTGCCAGCAGCCTTGGACGGGCGGAGCAGTTCTTC
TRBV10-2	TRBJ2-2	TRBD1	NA	CASRGQGSPGELFF	TGCGCCAGCAGGGGACAGGGGAGCCCCGGGGAGCTGTTTTTT
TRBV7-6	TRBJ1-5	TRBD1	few	CASSGRQGSAQHF	TGTGCCAGCAGCGGGAGACAGGGTTCGGCCCAGCATTTT